This record looks at one T cell receptor beta chain sequence and its context. The antigen remains undetermined. This sample was included in a study of T cell repertoires and leukemia-associated antigens. Without fetal bovine serum, CD3+ T cells were rested overnight. The CDR3 sequence is 19 residues long. The V gene end was trimmed by 5 bases and the J gene end by 4 bases; junction bases not matched to a gene: 17. Per the germline V gene, CDR1 is SGHTA and CDR2 is FQGNSA. A single record per CDR3 protein comes from TCRdb applying MiXCR to the 5' RACE reads. Of around 9,400 distinct CDR3 sequences listed, 43% are singletons.

Material for sequencing was CD3+ T cells sorted from blood and cultured. The receptor was derived from a female donor in good health. This chain links TRBV7-2 with TRBJ2-2, with TRBD2 identical over 9 bases. As DNA, the CDR3 is TGTGCCAGCAGCCACCCTATCCGGCGGGAGGGCCTTGGCACCGGGGAGCTGTTTTTT. This encodes CASSHPIRREGLGTGELFF. Based on the CDR3 plus reference TRBV7-2 and TRBJ2-2, the full variable domain is GAGVSQSPSNKVTEKGKDVELRCDPISGHTALYWYRQSLGQGLEFLIYFQGNSAPDKSGLPSDRFSAERTGGSVSTLTIQRTQQEDSAVYLCASSHPIRREGLGTGELFFGEGSRLTVL.